This T cell receptor (beta chain) was obtained from a study of T-cell reconstitution after alpha-beta-depleted transplantation in children. The CDR3 contains 15 residues. The trim removed 6 bases at V and 4 bases at J, leaving 6 bases unmatched. The TCRbeta library incorporated unique molecular identifiers. Using its own MiXCR run on the PCR reads, TCRdb lists one record per CDR3 protein. The table shows around 700,000 distinct CDR3 sequences, with under 15% occurring only once. Study-wide points: Expanded graft clones, several hundred of them, were reportedly the source of alpha-beta T cells about two months after transplant. The authors attributed T-cell counts and diversity one year after transplant mostly to newly produced T cells. Diversity of TCRbeta at day 60 was high in some patients, arising from surviving recipient T cells and thymic progenitors.

Many counts were recorded for this clonotype. Its antigen is unidentified. The chain recombines TRBV12-3 or TRBV12-4 with TRBJ2-1; 10 bases are a match to TRBD2. The starting material was PBMCs, obtained before TCRalphabeta/CD19-depleted stem cell transplant. The sequence came from a girl aged 2 to 10 with congenital amegakaryocytic thrombocytopenia, due to receive a stem cell transplant. The CDR3 bases are TGTGCCAGCAGCCGCGGGACTAGCGTTTACAATGAGCAGTTCTTC. Its translation: CASSRGTSVYNEQFF.